Below are 16 T cell receptor beta chains sequenced from a single sample in a study of graft-versus-host responses after intestinal transplantation. Profiled with immunoSEQ multiplex PCR; TCRdb holds only in-frame clones, not every one. The table records under 75,000 clones, 75% to 90% of them present only once. Intraepithelial plus lamina propria lymphocytes were released by processing graft tissue. The sample here was ileum tissue, taken roughly 390 days after transplant. The receptors were gathered from a human patient who received an intestinal transplant, so some T cells may come from the graft donor.

The rearrangement uses TRBV6-5 and TRBJ2-1; 9 positions match TRBD2. Germline CDR1 MNHEY, CDR2 SVGAGI. CDR3 size: 14 residues. V was clipped by 6 bases and J by 5 bases; unmatched bases: 5. The CDR3 nucleotides are TGTGCCAGCAGCTTAGCGGGAGCCCACAATGAGCAGTTCTTC. Amino acid sequence: CASSLAGAHNEQFF.

This chain joins TRBV6-1 and TRBJ2-5; D gene ambiguous. This CDR3 region has 13 residues. Trimming stripped 3 bases from V and 1 base from J, with 6 bases between. Germline V gene data show CDR1 as MNHNS and CDR2 as SASEGT. CDR3 coding DNA: TGTGCCAGCAGTGATAGGGTCCAAGAGACCCAGTACTTC. This gives the protein CASSDRVQETQYF.

The rearrangement joins TRBV7-9 to TRBJ2-3; D is possibly TRBD2 (6 bases). The CDR3 runs to 15 residues. Germline V gene sequence: CDR1 SEHNR, CDR2 FQNEAQ (reference sequence). Trimming pared 1 base from V and 0 bases from J, leaving 8 bases between. CDR3 sequence reads: CASSLGTTSTDTQYF. DNA for the CDR3: TGTGCCAGCAGCTTAGGGACTACCAGCACAGATACGCAGTATTTT.

The rearrangement links TRBV5-6 to TRBJ2-2; D possibly uses TRBD1 or TRBD2 (5 bases each). The CDR3 sequence is 17 residues long. The V gene's germline CDR1 is SGHDT and CDR2 YYEEEE. V was trimmed by 0 bases and J by 4 bases, leaving 16 bases between them. The CDR3 DNA reads as TGTGCCAGCAGCTTGGTTGGTGTCGCAGGGACCACCGGGGAGCTGTTTTTT. The encoded protein is CASSLVGVAGTTGELFF. The entire variable domain, with the rest obtained from reference TRBV5-6 and TRBJ2-2, is as follows: DAGVTQSPTHLIKTRGQQVTLRCSPKSGHDTVSWYQQALGQGPQFIFQYYEEEERQRGNFPDRFSGHQFPNYSSELNVNALLLGDSALYLCASSLVGVAGTTGELFFGEGSRLTVL.

J is TRBJ1-5 and V is TRBV2, with 10 positions matching TRBD1. This CDR3 has 15 residues. Trimming cost V 3 bases and J 4 bases; bases outside gene matches: 3. Germline loops: CDR1 SNHLY, CDR2 FYNNEI. As DNA, the CDR3 is TGTGCCAGCAGTGACTGGGGACAGGGGAATCAGCCCCAGCATTTT. Its translation is CASSDWGQGNQPQHF.

The chain links TRBV6-6 to TRBJ2-7; 8 positions agree with TRBD1. Germline CDR1 MNHNY, CDR2 SVGAGI (reference sequence). Trimming took 7 bases from V and 2 from J; bases not matched to a gene: 7. CDR3 size: 14 residues. The CDR3 DNA reads as TGTGCCAGCACCCCGGACAGGGCTGCCTACGAGCAGTACTTC. Its protein is CASTPDRAAYEQYF.

This clone appeared once. DNA for the CDR3: TGTGCCAGCAGCTTAGTTCCCCCGAGACTCCTTACCTACGAGCAGTACTTC. Amino acids: CASSLVPPRLLTYEQYF. This rearrangement joins TRBV11-2 to TRBJ2-7; no firm D call. CDR1 and CDR2 (germline): SGHAT, FQNNGV. Trimming shortened V by 1 base and J by 2 bases, and 18 bases separated the two germline ends. The CDR3 runs to 17 residues.

This clone was counted a single time. This chain connects TRBV4-1 to TRBJ1-3; D uncertain. V shed 1 base and J shed 0 bases, with 13 bases lying between them. The CDR3 runs to 17 residues. The germline gives CDR1 MGHRA, CDR2 YSYEKL. Written as DNA, the CDR3 is TGCGCCAGCAGCCAAGTTAGGACGGCGAACTCTGGAAACACCATATATTTT. Its translation: CASSQVRTANSGNTIYF.

The gene calls are TRBV29-1 and TRBJ2-1; TRBD1 agrees at 8 bases. V was pared by 3 bases and J by 1 base, with 5 bases of the junction left unmatched. Germline CDR1 reads SQVTM; CDR2 reads ANQGSEA. This CDR3 is built from 15 residues. CDR3 bases: TGCAGCGTTGAGCTTAGACAGGGGTCCTACAATGAGCAGTTCTTC. Translated, it gives CSVELRQGSYNEQFF.

CDR3 nucleotides: TGTGCCAGCAGCCACGCGGGAGGCCCTGGAAATGAGCAGTTCTTC. Protein: CASSHAGGPGNEQFF. J is TRBJ2-1 and V is TRBV6-5, with 8 bases lining up with TRBD2. The ends lost 6 bases at V and 7 bases at J; junction bases unmatched: 11. Germline CDR1 and CDR2: MNHEY and SVGAGI. This CDR3 region has 15 residues.

In its sample, this clone was seen once. The rearrangement uses TRBV6-5 and TRBJ2-5; D is unclear. Germline loops: CDR1 MNHEY, CDR2 SVGAGI. CDR3 length equals 16 residues. Trimming took 2 bases from V and 5 from J, leaving 18 bases between them. DNA of the CDR3: TGTGCCAGCAGTTACACCCCACGGCCTCGAGAGGAGACCCAGTACTTC. Translating gives CASSYTPRPREETQYF.

Only one count was recorded for this clone. The junction departs from the called germline gene at one end, perhaps through a read error. The chain recombines TRBV6-5 with TRBJ1-2; TRBD1 is a possible D gene (6 bases). CDR1 is MNHEY, CDR2 SVGAGI, per germline. The CDR3 totals 13 residues. The chain's CDR3 is CASSETLYRDKVF. The DNA for the CDR3 is TGTGCCAGCAGTGAAACCCTCTACCGGGACAAAGTCTTC.

The chain combines TRBV6-5 with TRBJ2-7; tentative D call: TRBD2 (6 bases). CDR1 and CDR2 (germline): MNHEY, SVGAGI. The CDR3 consists of 15 residues. The V end lost 2 bases, the J end lost 3 bases, and 14 bases lay between the germline ends. In nucleotides, the CDR3 is TGTGCCAGCAGTTACGGGGTGGGAGGAGGCTACGAGCAGTACTTC. This sequence encodes CASSYGVGGGYEQYF.

The chain joins TRBV11-2 to TRBJ1-1; no clear D. CDR3 length: 14 residues. V lost 0 bases and J 4 bases, leaving 9 bases between the germline ends. Germline CDR1 reads SGHAT; CDR2 reads FQNNGV. The CDR3 bases are TGTGCCAGCAGCTTAGAGGGGAGGAGCACTGAAGCTTTCTTT. It translates to CASSLEGRSTEAFF. The full variable domain, in which reference TRBV11-2 and TRBJ1-1 provide the parts outside the CDR3, is EAGVAQSPRYKIIEKRQSVAFWCNPISGHATLYWYQQILGQGPKLLIQFQNNGVVDDSQLPKDRFSAERLKGVDSTLKIQPAKLEDSAVYLCASSLEGRSTEAFFGQGTRLTVV.

The chain joins TRBV6-1 to TRBJ2-1, with 9 nucleotides matching TRBD2. This CDR3 is 14 amino acids long. J gave up 3 bases and V 6 bases, and 3 bases lay outside the gene matches. Per the germline V gene, CDR1 is MNHNS and CDR2 is SASEGT. CDR3 DNA: TGTGCCAGCAGACTAGCGGGTGACTACAATGAGCAGTTCTTC. Its translation is CASRLAGDYNEQFF.

The chain recombines TRBV11-2 with TRBJ2-5; no firm D call. The CDR3 length is 17 residues. In germline, CDR1 is SGHAT, CDR2 FQNNGV. V gave up 2 bases and J gave up 2 bases, with 18 bases separating them. CDR3 DNA: TGTGCCAGCAGCTTAACCCTACGGGTTGGCCTACAAGAGACCCAGTACTTC. It specifies CASSLTLRVGLQETQYF.